The present TCR beta chain was sequenced within a study of T cell responses to AZD1222 COVID-19 vaccine. Across the whole study: Second doses were pooled across both intervals (about 4 or about 12 weeks). Study outcomes and limitations: Reportedly, nearly half the spike-specific TCRs target unmutated variant regions.

V lost 5 bases and J 5 bases, leaving 10 bases between the germline ends. This CDR3 region has 13 residues. The germline V gene encodes CDR1 LGHNT and CDR2 FRNRAP. Produced via immunoSEQ multiplex PCR; TCRdb's table is partial and in-frame only. The table has about 130,000 clones, roughly 86% seen once. Note on this clone: Antigen unknown.

The clonotype was recovered from an adult in good health. The chain couples TRBV12-5 to TRBJ1-5; D is unclear. The sample in question was peripheral blood, obtained on day 0 of AZD1222 vaccination. CDR3: CASGRDKDQPQHF. As DNA, the CDR3 is TGTGCTAGTGGTCGAGATAAGGATCAGCCCCAGCATTTT.